This paragraph covers one TCR beta chain sequence. The antigen is undetermined. This sample is part of a study of Tregs in tolerant kidney transplant recipients. Study at large: Sorting used antibodies to exclude donor cells.

V was shortened by 7 bases and J by 7 bases, with 14 bases between the two germline ends. The CDR3 extends over 12 amino acids. Germline V gene lookup returns CDR1 SGHRS and CDR2 YFSETQ. Only in-frame clones appear in the TCRdb table, and some are missing; sequencing was by immunoSEQ multiplex PCR. In the table there are tens of thousands of clones, around 95% of which are singletons. Study outcomes and limitations: Activated donor B cell expansion appeared to reveal the most relevant donor-specific TCRbeta repertoire.

This chain connects TRBV5-1 to TRBJ1-1, with D perhaps TRBD1 (6 bases). Sequenced sample: Tregs from blood cultured with allogeneic cells. The clonotype originates from a human donor in good health. The CDR3 loop reads CASSQGNGEAFF. Here the CDR3 DNA reads TGCGCCAGCTCACAGGGTAACGGTGAAGCTTTCTTT.